This T cell receptor (beta chain) was observed in a study of blood T cell repertoires in COVID-19. In the original analysis: Scientists estimated how many nucleated cells there were by amplifying reference gene primers. Clones were read by immunoSEQ multiplex PCR, and TCRdb kept only the in-frame ones, dropping some. The D gene and trimming were derived from the DNA, and the V and J assignments and clone size from that table. The repertoire holds some 45,000 clones, with about four fifths as singletons. This TCR came from a human donor in a cohort sampled during active COVID-19. The material sequenced was peripheral blood.

The chain's CDR3 is CASSQDRGEATNEKLFF. The CDR3, as DNA: TGTGCCAGCAGCCAAGACAGGGGGGAGGCAACTAATGAAAAACTGTTTTTT. V and J are TRBV3-1 (or the pseudogene TRBV3-2) and TRBJ1-4; 7 bases are a match to TRBD1. Trimming at V came to 0 bases and at J to 0 bases, leaving 4 bases not matched to a gene. CDR3 size: 17 residues. Germline V lookup: CDR1 LGHDT, CDR2 YNNKEL (reference sequence).